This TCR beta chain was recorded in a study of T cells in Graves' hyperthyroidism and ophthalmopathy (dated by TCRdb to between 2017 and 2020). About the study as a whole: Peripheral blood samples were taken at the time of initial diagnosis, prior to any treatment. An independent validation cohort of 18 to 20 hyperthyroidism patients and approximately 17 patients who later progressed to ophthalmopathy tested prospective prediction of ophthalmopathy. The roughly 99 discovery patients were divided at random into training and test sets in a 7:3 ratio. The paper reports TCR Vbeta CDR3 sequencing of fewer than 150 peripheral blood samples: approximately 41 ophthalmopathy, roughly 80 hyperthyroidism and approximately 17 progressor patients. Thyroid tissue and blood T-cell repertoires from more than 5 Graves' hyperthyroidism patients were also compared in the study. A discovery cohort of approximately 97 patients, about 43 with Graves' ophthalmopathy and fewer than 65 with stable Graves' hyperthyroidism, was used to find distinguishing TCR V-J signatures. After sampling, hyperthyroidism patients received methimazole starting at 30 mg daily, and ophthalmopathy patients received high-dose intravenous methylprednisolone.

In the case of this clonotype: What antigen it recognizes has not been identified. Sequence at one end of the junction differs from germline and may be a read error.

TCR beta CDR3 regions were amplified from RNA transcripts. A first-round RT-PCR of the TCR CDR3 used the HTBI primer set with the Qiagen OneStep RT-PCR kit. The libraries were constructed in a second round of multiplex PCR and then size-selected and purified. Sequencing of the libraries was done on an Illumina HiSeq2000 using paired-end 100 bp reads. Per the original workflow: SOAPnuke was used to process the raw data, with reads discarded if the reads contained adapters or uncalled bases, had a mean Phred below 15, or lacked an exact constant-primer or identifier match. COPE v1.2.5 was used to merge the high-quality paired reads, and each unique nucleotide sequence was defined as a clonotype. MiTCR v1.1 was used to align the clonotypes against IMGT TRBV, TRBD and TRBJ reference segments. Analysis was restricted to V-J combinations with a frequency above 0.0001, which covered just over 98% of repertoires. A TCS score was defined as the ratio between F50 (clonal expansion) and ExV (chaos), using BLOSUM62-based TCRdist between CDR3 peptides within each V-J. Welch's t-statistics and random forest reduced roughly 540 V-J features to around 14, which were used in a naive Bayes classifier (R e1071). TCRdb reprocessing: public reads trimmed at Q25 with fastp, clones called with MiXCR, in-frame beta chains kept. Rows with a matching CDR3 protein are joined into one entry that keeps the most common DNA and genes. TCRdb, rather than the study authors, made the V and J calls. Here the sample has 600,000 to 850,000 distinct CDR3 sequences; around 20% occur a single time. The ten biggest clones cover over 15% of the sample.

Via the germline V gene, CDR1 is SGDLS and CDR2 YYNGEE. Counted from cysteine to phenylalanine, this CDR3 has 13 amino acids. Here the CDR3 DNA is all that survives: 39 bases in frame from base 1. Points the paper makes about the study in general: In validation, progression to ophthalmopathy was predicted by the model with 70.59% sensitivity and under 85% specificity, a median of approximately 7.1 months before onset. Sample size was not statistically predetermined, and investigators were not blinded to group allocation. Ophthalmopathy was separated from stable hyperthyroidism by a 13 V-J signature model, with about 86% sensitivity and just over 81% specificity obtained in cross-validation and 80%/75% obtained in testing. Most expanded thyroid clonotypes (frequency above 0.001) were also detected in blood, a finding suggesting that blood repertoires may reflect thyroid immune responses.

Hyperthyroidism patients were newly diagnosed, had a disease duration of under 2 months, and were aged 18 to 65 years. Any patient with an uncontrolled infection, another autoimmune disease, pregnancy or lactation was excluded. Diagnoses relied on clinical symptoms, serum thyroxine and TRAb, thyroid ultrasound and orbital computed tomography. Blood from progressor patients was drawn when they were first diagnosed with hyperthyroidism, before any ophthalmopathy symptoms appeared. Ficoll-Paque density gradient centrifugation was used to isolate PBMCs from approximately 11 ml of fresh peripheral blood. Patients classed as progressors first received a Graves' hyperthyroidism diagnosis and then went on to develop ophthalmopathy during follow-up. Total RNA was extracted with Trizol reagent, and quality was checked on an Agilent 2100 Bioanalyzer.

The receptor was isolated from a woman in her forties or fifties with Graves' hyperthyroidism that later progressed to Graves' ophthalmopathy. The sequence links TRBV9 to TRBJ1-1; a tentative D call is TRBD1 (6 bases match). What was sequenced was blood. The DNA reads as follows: TGTGCCAGCAGCGTATCAACAGGGACTGACGCTTTCTTT. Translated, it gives CASSVSTGTDAFF.